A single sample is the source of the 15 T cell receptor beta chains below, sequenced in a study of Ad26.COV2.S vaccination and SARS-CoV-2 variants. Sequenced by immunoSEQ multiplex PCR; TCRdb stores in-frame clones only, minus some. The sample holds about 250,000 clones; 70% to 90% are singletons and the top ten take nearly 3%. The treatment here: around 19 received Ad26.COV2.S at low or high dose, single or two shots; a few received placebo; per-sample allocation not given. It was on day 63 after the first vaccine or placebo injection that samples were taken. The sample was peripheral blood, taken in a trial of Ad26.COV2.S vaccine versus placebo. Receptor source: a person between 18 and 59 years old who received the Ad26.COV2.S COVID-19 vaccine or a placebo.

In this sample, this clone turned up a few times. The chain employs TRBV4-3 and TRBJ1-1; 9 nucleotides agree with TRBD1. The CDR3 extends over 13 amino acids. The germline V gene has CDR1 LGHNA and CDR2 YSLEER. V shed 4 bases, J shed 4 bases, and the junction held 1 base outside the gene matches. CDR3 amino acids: CASSRTGVTEAFF. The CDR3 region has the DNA TGCGCCAGCAGCCGGACAGGGGTCACTGAAGCTTTCTTT.

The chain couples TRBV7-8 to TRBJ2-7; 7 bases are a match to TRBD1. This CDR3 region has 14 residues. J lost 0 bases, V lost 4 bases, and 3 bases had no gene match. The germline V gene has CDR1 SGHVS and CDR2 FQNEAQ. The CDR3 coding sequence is TGTGCCAGCAGCTGGGACAGAAGCTCCTACGAGCAGTACGTC. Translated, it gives CASSWDRSSYEQYV.

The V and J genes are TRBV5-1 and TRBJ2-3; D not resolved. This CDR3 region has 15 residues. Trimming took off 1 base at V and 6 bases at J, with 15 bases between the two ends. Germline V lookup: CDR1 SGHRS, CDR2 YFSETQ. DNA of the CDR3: TGCGCCAGCAGCTTGACCGTGATCGAAGCTGATACGCAGTATTTT. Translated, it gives CASSLTVIEADTQYF.

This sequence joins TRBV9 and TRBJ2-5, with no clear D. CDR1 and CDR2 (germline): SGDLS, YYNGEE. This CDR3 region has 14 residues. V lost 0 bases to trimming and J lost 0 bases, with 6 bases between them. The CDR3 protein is CASSVEAYQETQYF. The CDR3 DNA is TGTGCCAGCAGCGTAGAGGCGTACCAAGAGACCCAGTACTTC. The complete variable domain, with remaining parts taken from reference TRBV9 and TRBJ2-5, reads DSGVTQTPKHLITATGQRVTLRCSPRSGDLSVYWYQQSLDQGLQFLIQYYNGEERAKGNILERFSAQQFPDLHSELNLSSLELGDSALYFCASSVEAYQETQYFGPGTRLLVL.

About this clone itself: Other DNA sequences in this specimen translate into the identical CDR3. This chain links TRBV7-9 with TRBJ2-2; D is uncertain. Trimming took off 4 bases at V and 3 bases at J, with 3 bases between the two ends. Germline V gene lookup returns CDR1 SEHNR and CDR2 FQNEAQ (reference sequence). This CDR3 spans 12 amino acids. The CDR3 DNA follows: TGTGCCAGCAGCTCAGACACCGGGGAGCTGTTTTTT. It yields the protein CASSSDTGELFF.

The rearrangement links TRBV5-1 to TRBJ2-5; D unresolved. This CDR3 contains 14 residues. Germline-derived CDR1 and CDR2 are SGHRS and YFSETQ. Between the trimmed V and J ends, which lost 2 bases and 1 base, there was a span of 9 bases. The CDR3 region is CASSFVGFQETQYF. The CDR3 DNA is TGCGCCAGCAGCTTTGTGGGGTTCCAAGAGACCCAGTACTTC.

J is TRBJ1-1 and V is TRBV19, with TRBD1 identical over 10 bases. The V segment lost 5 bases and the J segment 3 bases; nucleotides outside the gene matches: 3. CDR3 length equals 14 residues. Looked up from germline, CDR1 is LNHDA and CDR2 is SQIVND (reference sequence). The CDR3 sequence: CASSGGQGYTEAFF. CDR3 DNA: TGTGCCAGTAGTGGGGGACAGGGGTACACTGAAGCTTTCTTT.

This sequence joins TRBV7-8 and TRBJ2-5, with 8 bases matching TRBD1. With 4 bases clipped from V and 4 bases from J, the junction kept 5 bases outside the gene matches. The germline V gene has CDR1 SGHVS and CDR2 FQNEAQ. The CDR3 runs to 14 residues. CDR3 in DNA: TGTGCCAGCAGCTCAGGACAGGGCCGAGAGACCCAGTACTTC. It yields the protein CASSSGQGRETQYF.

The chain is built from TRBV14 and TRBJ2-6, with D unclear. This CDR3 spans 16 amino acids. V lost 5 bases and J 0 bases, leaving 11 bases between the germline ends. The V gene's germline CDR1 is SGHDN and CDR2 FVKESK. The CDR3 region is CASSLRWHSGANVLTF. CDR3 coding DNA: TGTGCCAGCAGCTTGAGATGGCACTCTGGGGCCAACGTCCTGACTTTC. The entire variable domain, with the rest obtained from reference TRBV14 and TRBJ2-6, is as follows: EAGVTQFPSHSVIEKGQTVTLRCDPISGHDNLYWYRRVMGKEIKFLLHFVKESKQDESGMPNNRFLAERTGGTYSTLKVQPAELEDSGVYFCASSLRWHSGANVLTFGAGSRLTVL.

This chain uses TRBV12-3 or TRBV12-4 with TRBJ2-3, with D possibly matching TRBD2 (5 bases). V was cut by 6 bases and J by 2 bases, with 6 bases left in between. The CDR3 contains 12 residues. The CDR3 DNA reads TGTGCCAGCAGGACTAACACAGATACGCAGTATTTT. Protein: CASRTNTDTQYF.

CDR3 sequence: CASSSWGQPQHF. DNA of the CDR3: TGTGCCAGCAGTTCCTGGGGTCAGCCCCAGCATTTT. The chain links TRBV27 to TRBJ1-5, with D unresolved. This CDR3 is 12 amino acids long. Germline V gives CDR1 MNHEY, CDR2 SMNVEV (reference sequence). V dropped 4 bases and J dropped 6 bases, with 7 bases sitting between them.

CDR3: CASSFRLYEQYF. The CDR3 DNA is TGTGCCAGCAGTTTCCGCCTCTACGAGCAGTACTTC. The chain combines TRBV27 with TRBJ2-7; D call uncertain. Germline lookup yields CDR1 MNHEY and CDR2 SMNVEV (reference sequence). Trimming took 3 bases from V and 3 from J, leaving 6 bases between them. The CDR3 spans 12 residues.

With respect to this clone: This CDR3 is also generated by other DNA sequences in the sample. The CDR3 bases are TGCGCCAGCAGCTTGGCGGGTAGGTCACCCCTCCACTTT. It is translated as CASSLAGRSPLHF. The V call is TRBV5-1, the J call TRBJ1-6; no clear D. Germline loops: CDR1 SGHRS, CDR2 YFSETQ. The CDR3 totals 13 residues. With 0 bases removed from V and 10 bases from J, the gap between germline ends came to 8 bases.

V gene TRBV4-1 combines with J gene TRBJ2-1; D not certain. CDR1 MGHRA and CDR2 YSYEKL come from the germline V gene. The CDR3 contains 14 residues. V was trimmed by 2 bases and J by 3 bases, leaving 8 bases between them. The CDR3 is CASSQTLLYNEQFF. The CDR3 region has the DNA TGCGCCAGCAGCCAAACACTTCTCTACAATGAGCAGTTCTTC.

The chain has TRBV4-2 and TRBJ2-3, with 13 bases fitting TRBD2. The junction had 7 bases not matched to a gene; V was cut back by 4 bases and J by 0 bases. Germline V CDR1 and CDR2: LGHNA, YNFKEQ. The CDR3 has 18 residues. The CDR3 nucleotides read TGTGCCAGCAGCCCAACTAGCGGGGGGGATACTAGCACAGATACGCAGTATTTT. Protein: CASSPTSGGDTSTDTQYF.